The T cell receptor beta chain described here comes from a study of cytomegalovirus exposure and HLA in healthy donors. About the study: A previous analysis identified about 110 million unique TCR beta sequences derived from around 200 million T cells. Study-wide findings and caveats: Per a later analysis, HLA-associated TCR beta chains showed more clonal expansion than other, equally common TCR beta chains. A later analysis by the authors found several of the most significant clusters apparently linked to common viral pathogens.

60 Vbeta and 13 Jbeta primers were used in PCR. Authors' processing steps: Later analysis identified roughly 82 million unique TCR beta chains, approximately 10 million shared. Using immunoSEQ multiplex PCR, the repertoire was profiled, and TCRdb retains in-frame clones only, with some absent. From that table come the V and J calls and clone size; the DNA was used to work out D and trimming. This table holds 100,000 to 150,000 clones, 74% found once. V dropped 2 bases and J dropped 0 bases, with 17 bases sitting between them. CDR3 length equals 17 residues. CDR1 is GTSNPN, CDR2 SVGIG, per germline (reference sequence). Details on this clone: Its antigen is undetermined.

The chain couples TRBV30 to TRBJ1-3; possibly TRBD1 for D (5 bases). This receptor was obtained from a man aged 35 to 55 in good health and CMV-seropositive. The sample was PBMCs. The CDR3: CAWSNRHGGLSGNTIYF. CDR3 in DNA: TGTGCCTGGAGTAACCGCCACGGGGGACTCTCTGGAAACACCATATATTTT. The full variable domain, completed using reference TRBV30 and TRBJ1-3, is SQTIHQWPATLVQPVGSPLSLECTVEGTSNPNLYWYRQAAGRGLQLLFYSVGIGQISSEVPQNLSASRPQDRQFILSSKKLLLSDSGFYLCAWSNRHGGLSGNTIYFGEGSWLTVV.